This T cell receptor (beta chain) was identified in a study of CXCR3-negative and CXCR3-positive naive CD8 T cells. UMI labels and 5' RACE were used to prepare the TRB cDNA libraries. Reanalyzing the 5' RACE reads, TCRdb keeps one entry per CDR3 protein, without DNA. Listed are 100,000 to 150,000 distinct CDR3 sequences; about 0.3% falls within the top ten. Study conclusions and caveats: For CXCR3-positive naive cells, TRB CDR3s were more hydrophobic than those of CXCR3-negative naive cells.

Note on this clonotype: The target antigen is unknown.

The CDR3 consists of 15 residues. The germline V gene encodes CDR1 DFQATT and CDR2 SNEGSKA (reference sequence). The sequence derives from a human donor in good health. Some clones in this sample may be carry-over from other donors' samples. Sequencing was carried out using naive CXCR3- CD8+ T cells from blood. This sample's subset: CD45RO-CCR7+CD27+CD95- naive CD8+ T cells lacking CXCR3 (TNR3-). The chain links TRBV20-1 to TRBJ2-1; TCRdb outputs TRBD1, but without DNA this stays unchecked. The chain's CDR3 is CSARDRGRLYNEQFF.